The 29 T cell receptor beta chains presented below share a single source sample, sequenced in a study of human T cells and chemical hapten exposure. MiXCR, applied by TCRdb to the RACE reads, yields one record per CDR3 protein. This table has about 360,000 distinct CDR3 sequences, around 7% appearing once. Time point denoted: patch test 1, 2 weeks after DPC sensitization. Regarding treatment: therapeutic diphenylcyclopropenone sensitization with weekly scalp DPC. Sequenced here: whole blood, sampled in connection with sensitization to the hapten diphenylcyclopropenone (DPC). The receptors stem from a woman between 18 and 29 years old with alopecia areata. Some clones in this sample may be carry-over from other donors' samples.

The DNA of the CDR3 is TGTGCCAGCAGCCCGGGACAGGGGGATGTGTTCGCCGGGGAGCTGTTTTTT. Its translation: CASSPGQGDVFAGELFF. The rearrangement joins TRBV3-1 to TRBJ2-2; 11 bases are a match to TRBD1. Germline trimming cut 4 bases from V and 6 bases from J; bases unmatched to any gene: 10. The CDR3 is 17 amino acids. Per germline, CDR1 LGHDT and CDR2 YNNKEL (reference sequence).

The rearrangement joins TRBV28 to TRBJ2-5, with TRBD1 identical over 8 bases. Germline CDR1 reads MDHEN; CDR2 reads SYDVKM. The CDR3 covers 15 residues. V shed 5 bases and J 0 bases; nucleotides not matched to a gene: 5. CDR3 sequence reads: CASSPNRGYQETQYF. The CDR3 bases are TGTGCCAGCAGTCCCAACAGGGGGTACCAAGAGACCCAGTACTTC.

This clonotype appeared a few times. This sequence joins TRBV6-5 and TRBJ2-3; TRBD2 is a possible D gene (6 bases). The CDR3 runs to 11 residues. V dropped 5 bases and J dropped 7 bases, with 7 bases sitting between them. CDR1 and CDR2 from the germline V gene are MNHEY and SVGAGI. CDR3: CASSRDYTQYF. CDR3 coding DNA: TGTGCCAGCAGTCGGGACTATACGCAGTATTTT.

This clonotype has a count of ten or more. The chain's CDR3 is CASSQDVWQATDTQYF. DNA for the CDR3: TGCGCCAGCAGCCAAGATGTCTGGCAGGCCACAGATACGCAGTATTTT. The chain joins TRBV4-1 to TRBJ2-3, with D uncertain. CDR3 length: 16 amino acids. V shed 0 bases and J shed 2 bases, with 12 bases lying between them. Germline CDR1 and CDR2: MGHRA and YSYEKL.

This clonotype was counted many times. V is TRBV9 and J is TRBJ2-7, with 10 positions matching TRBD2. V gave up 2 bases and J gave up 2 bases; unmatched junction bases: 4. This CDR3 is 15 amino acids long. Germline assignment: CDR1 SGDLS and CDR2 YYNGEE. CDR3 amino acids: CASSVNSGGTYEQYF. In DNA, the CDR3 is TGTGCCAGCAGCGTGAATAGCGGGGGGACCTACGAGCAGTACTTC.

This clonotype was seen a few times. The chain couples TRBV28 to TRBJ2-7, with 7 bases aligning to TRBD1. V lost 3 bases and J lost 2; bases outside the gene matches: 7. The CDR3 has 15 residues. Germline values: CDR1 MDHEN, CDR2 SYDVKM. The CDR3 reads CASSFIGQAPYEQYF. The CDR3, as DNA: TGTGCCAGCAGTTTCATCGGACAGGCTCCCTACGAGCAGTACTTC.

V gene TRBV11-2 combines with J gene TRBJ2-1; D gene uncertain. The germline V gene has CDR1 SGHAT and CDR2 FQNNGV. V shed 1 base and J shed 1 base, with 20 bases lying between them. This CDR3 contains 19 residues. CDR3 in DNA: TGTGCCAGCAGCTTAGTATATGTCGCGTTCGAATTGTCCTACAATGAGCAGTTCTTC. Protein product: CASSLVYVAFELSYNEQFF.

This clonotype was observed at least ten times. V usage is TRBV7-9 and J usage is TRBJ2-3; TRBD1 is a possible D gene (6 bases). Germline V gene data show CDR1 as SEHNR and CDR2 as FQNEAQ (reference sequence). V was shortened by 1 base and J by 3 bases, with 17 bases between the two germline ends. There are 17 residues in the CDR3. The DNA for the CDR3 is TGTGCCAGCAGCTTAGGGCACCGGGACACAGCAACAGATACGCAGTATTTT. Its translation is CASSLGHRDTATDTQYF.

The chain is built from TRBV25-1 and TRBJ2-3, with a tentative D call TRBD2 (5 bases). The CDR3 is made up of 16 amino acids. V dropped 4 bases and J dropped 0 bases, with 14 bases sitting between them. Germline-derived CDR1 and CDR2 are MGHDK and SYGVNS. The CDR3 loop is CASSGQGGLSTDTQYF. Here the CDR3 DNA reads TGTGCCAGCAGTGGTCAAGGCGGGCTAAGCACAGATACGCAGTATTTT.

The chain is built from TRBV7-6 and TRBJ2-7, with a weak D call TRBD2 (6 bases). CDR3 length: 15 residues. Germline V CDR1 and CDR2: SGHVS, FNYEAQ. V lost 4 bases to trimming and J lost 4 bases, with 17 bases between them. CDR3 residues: CASSSAPEGRYEQYF. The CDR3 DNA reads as TGTGCCAGCAGCTCAGCCCCGGAGGGCCGGTACGAGCAGTACTTC.

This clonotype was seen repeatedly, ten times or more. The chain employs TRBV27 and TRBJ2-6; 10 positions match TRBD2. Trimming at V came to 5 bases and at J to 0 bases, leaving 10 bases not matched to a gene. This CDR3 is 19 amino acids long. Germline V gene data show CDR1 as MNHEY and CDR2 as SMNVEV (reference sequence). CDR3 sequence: CASSPLTSGRRSGANVLTF. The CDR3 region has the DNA TGTGCCAGCAGTCCATTGACTAGCGGGCGTCGCTCTGGGGCCAACGTCCTGACTTTC.

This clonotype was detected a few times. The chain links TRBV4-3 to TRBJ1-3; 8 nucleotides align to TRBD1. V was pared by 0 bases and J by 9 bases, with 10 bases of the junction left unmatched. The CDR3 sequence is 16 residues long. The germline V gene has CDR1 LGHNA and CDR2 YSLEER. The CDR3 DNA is TGCGCCAGCAGCCAAGACCCCTCCGGACAGGGAGGCACCATATATTTT. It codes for CASSQDPSGQGGTIYF.

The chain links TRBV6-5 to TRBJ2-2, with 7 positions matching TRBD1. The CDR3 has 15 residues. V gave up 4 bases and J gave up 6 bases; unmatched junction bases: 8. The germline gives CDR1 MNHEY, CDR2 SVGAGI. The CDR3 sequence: CASSWRQGPPGELFF. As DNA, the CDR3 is TGTGCCAGCAGTTGGAGACAGGGTCCGCCCGGGGAGCTGTTTTTT.

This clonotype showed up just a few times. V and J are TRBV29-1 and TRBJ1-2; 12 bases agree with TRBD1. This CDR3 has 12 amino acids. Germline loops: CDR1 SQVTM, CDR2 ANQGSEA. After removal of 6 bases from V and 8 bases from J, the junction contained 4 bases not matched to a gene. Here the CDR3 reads CSVGDRGQGYTF. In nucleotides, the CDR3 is TGCAGCGTCGGGGACAGGGGGCAGGGCTACACCTTC.

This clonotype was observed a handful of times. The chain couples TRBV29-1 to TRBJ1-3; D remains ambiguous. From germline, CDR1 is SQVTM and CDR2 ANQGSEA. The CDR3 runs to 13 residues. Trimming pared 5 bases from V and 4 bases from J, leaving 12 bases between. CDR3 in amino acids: CSVSQAEGNTIYF. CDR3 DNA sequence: TGCAGCGTTTCGCAGGCCGAAGGAAACACCATATATTTT.

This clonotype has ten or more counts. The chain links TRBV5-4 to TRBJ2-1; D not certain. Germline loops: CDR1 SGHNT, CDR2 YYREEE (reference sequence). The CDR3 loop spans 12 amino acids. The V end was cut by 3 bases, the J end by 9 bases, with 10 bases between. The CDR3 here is CASSSLGLEQFF. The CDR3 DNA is TGTGCCAGCAGCTCATTGGGCCTTGAGCAGTTCTTC.

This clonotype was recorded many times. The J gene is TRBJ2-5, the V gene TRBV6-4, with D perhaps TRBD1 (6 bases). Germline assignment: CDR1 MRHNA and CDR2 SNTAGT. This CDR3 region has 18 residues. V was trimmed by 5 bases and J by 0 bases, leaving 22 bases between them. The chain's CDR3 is CASSTGPSRTQYQETQYF. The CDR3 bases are TGTGCCAGCAGTACAGGGCCTTCCCGAACACAATACCAAGAGACCCAGTACTTC.

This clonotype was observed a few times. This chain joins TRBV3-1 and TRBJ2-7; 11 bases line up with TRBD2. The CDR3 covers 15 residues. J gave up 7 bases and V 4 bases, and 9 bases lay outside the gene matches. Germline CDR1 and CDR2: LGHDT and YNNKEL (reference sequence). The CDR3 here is CASSPRLAGLWEQYF. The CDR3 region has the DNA TGTGCCAGCAGCCCCAGACTAGCGGGGTTGTGGGAGCAGTACTTC.

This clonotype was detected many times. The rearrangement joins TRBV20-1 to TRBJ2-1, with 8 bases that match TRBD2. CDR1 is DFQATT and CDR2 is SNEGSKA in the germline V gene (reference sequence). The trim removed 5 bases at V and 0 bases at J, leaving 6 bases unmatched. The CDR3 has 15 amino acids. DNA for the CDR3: TGCAGTGCTCGGAAGCGGGGGATCTCCTACAATGAGCAGTTCTTC. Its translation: CSARKRGISYNEQFF.

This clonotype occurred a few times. CDR3 DNA sequence: TGTGCCAGCAGCTTAGACCCAGATGGCTACACCTTC. Its protein product is CASSLDPDGYTF. J is TRBJ1-2 and V is TRBV11-2; D gene uncertain. The V gene lost 0 bases and the J gene lost 6 bases, with 5 bases spanning the gap. Germline values: CDR1 SGHAT, CDR2 FQNNGV. The CDR3 is made up of 12 amino acids.

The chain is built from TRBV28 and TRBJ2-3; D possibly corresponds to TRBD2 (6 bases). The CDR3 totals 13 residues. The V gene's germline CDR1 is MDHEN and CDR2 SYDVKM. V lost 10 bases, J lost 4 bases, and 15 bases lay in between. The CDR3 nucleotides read TGTGCCACCGCGCGGGGTTTGTCAGATACGCAGTATTTT. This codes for CATARGLSDTQYF.

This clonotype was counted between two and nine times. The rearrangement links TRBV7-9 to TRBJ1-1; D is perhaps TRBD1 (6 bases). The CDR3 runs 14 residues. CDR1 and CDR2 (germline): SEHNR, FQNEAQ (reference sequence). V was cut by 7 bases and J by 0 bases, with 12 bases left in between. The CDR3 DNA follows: TGTGCCAGCACCGAGGACAGTGTGAACACTGAAGCTTTCTTT. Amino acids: CASTEDSVNTEAFF.

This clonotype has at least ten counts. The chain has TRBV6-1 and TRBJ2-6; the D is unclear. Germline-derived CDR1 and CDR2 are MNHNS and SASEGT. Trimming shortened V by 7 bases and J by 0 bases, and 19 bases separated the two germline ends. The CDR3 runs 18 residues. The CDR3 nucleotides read TGTGCCAGCACCGGGCCTTCAGCTTACAACTCTGGGGCCAACGTCCTGACTTTC. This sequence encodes CASTGPSAYNSGANVLTF.

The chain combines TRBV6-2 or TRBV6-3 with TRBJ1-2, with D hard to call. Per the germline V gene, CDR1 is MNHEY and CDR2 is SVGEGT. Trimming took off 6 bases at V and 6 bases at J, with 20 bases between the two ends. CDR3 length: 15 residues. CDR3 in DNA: TGTGCCAGCAGCTCTCGCATTCGGGTCTTCCATGGCTACACCTTC. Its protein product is CASSSRIRVFHGYTF.

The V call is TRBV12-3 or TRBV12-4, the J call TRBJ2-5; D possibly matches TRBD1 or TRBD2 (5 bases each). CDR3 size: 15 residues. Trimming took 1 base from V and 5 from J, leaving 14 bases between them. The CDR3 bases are TGTGCCAGCAGTTTAGATCGGGGACCTGGGGAGACCCAGTACTTC. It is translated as CASSLDRGPGETQYF.

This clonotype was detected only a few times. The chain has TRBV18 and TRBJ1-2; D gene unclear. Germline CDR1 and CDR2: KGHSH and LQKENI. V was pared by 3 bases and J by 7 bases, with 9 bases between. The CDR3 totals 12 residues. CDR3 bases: TGTGCCAGCTCACCTTCCCTGGGTGGCTACACCTTC. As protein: CASSPSLGGYTF.

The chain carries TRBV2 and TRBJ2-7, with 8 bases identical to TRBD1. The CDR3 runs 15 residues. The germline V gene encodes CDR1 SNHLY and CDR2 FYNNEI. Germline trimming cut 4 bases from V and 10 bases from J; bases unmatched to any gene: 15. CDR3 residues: CASSVAGTGSEVQYF. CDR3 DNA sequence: TGTGCCAGCAGTGTAGCAGGGACAGGCTCGGAGGTTCAGTACTTC.

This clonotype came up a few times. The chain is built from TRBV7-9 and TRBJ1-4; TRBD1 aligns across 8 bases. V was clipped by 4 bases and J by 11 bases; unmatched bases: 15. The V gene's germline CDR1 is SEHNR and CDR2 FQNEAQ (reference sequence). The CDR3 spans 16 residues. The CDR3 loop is CASSSESIPGQDKLFF. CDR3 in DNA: TGTGCCAGCAGCTCCGAATCAATTCCGGGACAGGATAAACTGTTTTTT.

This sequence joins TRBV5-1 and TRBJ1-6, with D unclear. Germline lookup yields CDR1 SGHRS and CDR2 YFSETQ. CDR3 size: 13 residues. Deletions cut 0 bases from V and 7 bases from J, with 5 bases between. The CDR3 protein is CASSLVANSPLHF. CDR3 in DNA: TGCGCCAGCAGCTTGGTTGCCAATTCACCCCTCCACTTT.